The rows below give T cell receptor beta chains drawn from one sample of a study of shared clonotypes between healthy human individuals. The data were produced by immunoSEQ multiplex PCR, yet TCRdb's version contains in-frame clones alone and is incomplete. In the table there are about 380,000 clones, 96% of which are singletons. Input material: memory CD8+ T cells sorted from blood. Receptor source: a man between 25 and 39 years old in good health. CDR3s include the opening cysteine and the closing phenylalanine or tryptophan. The D gene is left open where the match is weak. Some rows mark clone size as missing; the rest say once, few, many or name a class of expanded clone.

D gene,clone size,V gene,J gene,CDR3 DNA,CDR3 protein
NA,NA,TRBV7-2,TRBJ2-3,TGTGCCAGCAGCTTAACTGGTGATACGCAGTATTTT,CASSLTGDTQYF
TRBD1,NA,TRBV10-2,TRBJ1-2,TGCGCCAGCAGTGAAGCAGGGGGGTTAGGCTACACCTTC,CASSEAGGLGYTF
NA,NA,TRBV27,TRBJ1-2,TGTGCCAGCAGTTTGTCCTCTTCGGGCTATGGCTACACCTTC,CASSLSSSGYGYTF
NA,NA,TRBV2,TRBJ2-5,TGTGCCAGCAGTGAAGCGCTGCCACGGGGGACCCAGTACTTC,CASSEALPRGTQYF
NA,NA,TRBV18,TRBJ2-2,TGTGCCAGCTCACCCTACAGTGGTAGCGGGGAGCTGTTTTTT,CASSPYSGSGELFF
NA,NA,TRBV6-5,TRBJ2-1,TGTGCCAGCAGTTACGCCGAGACTACCTCGACTGAGCAGTTCTTC,CASSYAETTSTEQFF
NA,NA,TRBV14,TRBJ2-5,TGTGCCAGCAGCCAACAAGAGACCCAGTACTTC,CASSQQETQYF
NA,NA,TRBV5-1,TRBJ2-7,TGCGCCAGCAGCTACGGGACCAGCTACGAGCAGTACTTC,CASSYGTSYEQYF
TRBD1,NA,TRBV27,TRBJ1-1,TGTGCCACCCAGATTACACTGCGGACAGGGGGTCGAGCTTTCTTT,CATQITLRTGGRAFF
TRBD2,NA,TRBV6-5,TRBJ2-4,TGTGCCAGCAGTTACTTTCCTAGCGGGAGTTTTGCCATTCAGTACTTC,CASSYFPSGSFAIQYF
NA,NA,TRBV6-6,TRBJ2-5,TGTGCCAGCAGTTATAGATCGGGATTCCCAGAGACCCAGTACTTC,CASSYRSGFPETQYF
TRBD2,NA,TRBV5-1,TRBJ2-5,TGCGCCAGCAGTGGGTCTAGCGGGAGGGCCGGAGAGACCCAGTACTTC,CASSGSSGRAGETQYF
NA,NA,TRBV14,TRBJ1-3,TGTGCCAGCAGCCGGGACAACTCTGGAAACACCATATATTTT,CASSRDNSGNTIYF
NA,NA,TRBV28,TRBJ2-1,TGTGCCAGCAGTTTACCCCCTCCACGGGAGCAGTTCTTC,CASSLPPPREQFF
NA,NA,TRBV5-1,TRBJ1-5,TGCGCCAGCAGCCCCCCTGGACAGAAAAATCAGCCCCAGCATTTT,CASSPPGQKNQPQHF
NA,NA,TRBV20-1,TRBJ2-3,TGCAGCGGGAGCACAGATACGCAGTATTTT,CSGSTDTQYF
TRBD2,NA,TRBV11-2,TRBJ2-3,TGTGCCAGCAGCTTAGCCGGGAGGGAGGGAGATACGCAGTATTTT,CASSLAGREGDTQYF
TRBD2,NA,TRBV10-3,TRBJ2-7,TGTGCCATCAGTGAGCCAGATAGCGGGGAGCAGTACTTC,CAISEPDSGEQYF
NA,once,TRBV2,TRBJ1-3,TGTGCCAGCGGGGTGTCTGGAAACACCATATATTTT,CASGVSGNTIYF
NA,NA,TRBV10-2,TRBJ1-1,TGCGCCAGCAGAGGTTGGATGGACACTGAAGCTTTCTTT,CASRGWMDTEAFF
TRBD2,NA,TRBV19,TRBJ2-3,TGTGCCAGTAGTATCCTACGGACTAGCGGGAGCACAGATACGCAGTATTTT,CASSILRTSGSTDTQYF
NA,NA,TRBV7-6,TRBJ2-7,TGTGCCAGCAGCTTAGAGCACTTAGGACAGCCCTACGAGCAGTACTTC,CASSLEHLGQPYEQYF
TRBD2,NA,TRBV27,TRBJ2-1,TGTGCCAGCAGTTTTTGGACGACTAGCGGGAGTGGGAATGAGCAGTTCTTC,CASSFWTTSGSGNEQFF
NA,NA,TRBV5-1,TRBJ2-3,TGCGCCAGCAGCTTGGGGGGAGCCGATACGCAGTATTTT,CASSLGGADTQYF
TRBD1,NA,TRBV9,TRBJ1-2,TGTGCCAGCAGCGCCTACAGGGGTGGCTACACCTTC,CASSAYRGGYTF
TRBD2,NA,TRBV10-2,TRBJ2-7,TGCGCCAGCCTCTTAGGACTAGCGGGAGATCCCCTCACCTACGAGCAGTACTTC,CASLLGLAGDPLTYEQYF
NA,NA,TRBV10-3,TRBJ2-7,TGTGCTATCACCCGAGGTTCTTCCTACGAGCAGTACTTC,CAITRGSSYEQYF
NA,once,TRBV15,TRBJ1-1,TGTGCCACCAGCAAACTATCGTCCGGGGGGAACACTGAAGCTTTCTTT,CATSKLSSGGNTEAFF
NA,NA,TRBV5-1,TRBJ2-2,TGCGCCAGCAGCTCCCATGGGACCGGGGAGCTGTTTTTT,CASSSHGTGELFF
NA,NA,TRBV6-5,TRBJ2-7,TGTGCCAGCAGTTTATCGGGCAAGTACGAGCAGTACTTC,CASSLSGKYEQYF
NA,NA,TRBV5-5,TRBJ2-4,TGTGCCAGCAGCTTGGGGGCAGGGTTAGCCAAAAACATTCAGTACTTC,CASSLGAGLAKNIQYF
NA,NA,TRBV10-3,TRBJ1-5,TGTGCCATCAGTACAGGGTCTGGTCAGCCCCAGCATTTT,CAISTGSGQPQHF
NA,NA,TRBV5-4,TRBJ2-3,TGTGCCAGCAGCTTGGAGTTGGAGAGCACAGATACGCAGTATTTT,CASSLELESTDTQYF
NA,NA,TRBV29-1,TRBJ1-2,TGCAGCGGGCGGACGGGGAACTATGGCTACACCTTC,CSGRTGNYGYTF
NA,once,TRBV4-1,TRBJ2-1,TGCGCCAGCAGCCAAGTCCGCACACGCTTCTACAATGAGCAGTTCTTC,CASSQVRTRFYNEQFF
NA,few,TRBV30,TRBJ2-5,TGTGCCTGGAGTGTACTCACTCTTCAGAACCAAGAGACCCAGTACTTC,CAWSVLTLQNQETQYF
NA,NA,TRBV28,TRBJ1-4,TGTGCCGTCCGGGACCCCGTCAATGAAAAACTGTTTTTT,CAVRDPVNEKLFF
NA,once,TRBV11-1,TRBJ1-2,TGTGCCAGCAGCTCTTTACAGGGAAACTATGGCTACACCTTC,CASSSLQGNYGYTF
NA,NA,TRBV9,TRBJ2-6,TGTGCCAGCAGCGTAGGCAGGGGAGGGGCCAACGTCCTGACTTTC,CASSVGRGGANVLTF
NA,NA,TRBV10-2,TRBJ1-1,TGCGCCAGCAGTCTGGGCCAGCACATGAACACTGAAGCTTTCTTT,CASSLGQHMNTEAFF
NA,NA,TRBV4-1,TRBJ2-1,TGCGCCAGCAGCCGACAGACAGTCTCCTACAATGAGCAGTTCTTC,CASSRQTVSYNEQFF
TRBD2,NA,TRBV9,TRBJ2-5,TGTGCCAGCAGCGTACTAGCGGGAGGGCCAGGAGGAGAGACCCAGTACTTC,CASSVLAGGPGGETQYF
NA,NA,TRBV20-1,TRBJ2-7,TGCAGTGCTAGTTTAGTCAGTCAGTACTTC,CSASLVSQYF
NA,few,TRBV18,TRBJ2-3,TGTGCCAGCTCACCCCCCACAGATACGCAGTATTTT,CASSPPTDTQYF
NA,NA,TRBV10-3,TRBJ1-1,TGTGCCATCACCATCGACGGGAACACTGAAGCTTTCTTT,CAITIDGNTEAFF
NA,NA,TRBV2,TRBJ2-3,TGTGCCAGCAGTGTACTAGCACGGGAGGATACGCAGTATTTT,CASSVLAREDTQYF
NA,NA,TRBV6-5,TRBJ2-7,TGTGCCAGCAGTTTCAAACCCCGTGGCCAGGGGGAGCAGTACTTC,CASSFKPRGQGEQYF
NA,NA,TRBV20-1,TRBJ2-7,TGCAGTGCTCCGGACAGCTACGAGCAGTACTTC,CSAPDSYEQYF
NA,NA,TRBV5-1,TRBJ2-7,TGCGCCAGCAGCTTGGGGGGGCCCTACGAGCAGTACTTC,CASSLGGPYEQYF
TRBD1,once,TRBV10-3,TRBJ2-7,TGTGCCATCAGTGAGAGGCCCGGGACAGACGAGCAGTACTTC,CAISERPGTDEQYF
NA,NA,TRBV7-9,TRBJ1-2,TGTGCCAGCAGCCTCGACGGGAACTATGGCTACACCTTC,CASSLDGNYGYTF
TRBD2,NA,TRBV2,TRBJ2-1,TGTGCCAGCAGTGAAGCGGGTAGCGGGAGGGATACGCGCTTCTTC,CASSEAGSGRDTRFF
TRBD1,NA,TRBV4-2,TRBJ2-1,TGTGCCAGCAGCCAAGGCCCCGGGACAGGGGTTTCTAACAATGAGCAGTTCTTC,CASSQGPGTGVSNNEQFF
NA,NA,TRBV5-1,TRBJ1-3,TGCGCCAGCACGACAGTTCAAAGTGGGGACACCATATATTTT,CASTTVQSGDTIYF